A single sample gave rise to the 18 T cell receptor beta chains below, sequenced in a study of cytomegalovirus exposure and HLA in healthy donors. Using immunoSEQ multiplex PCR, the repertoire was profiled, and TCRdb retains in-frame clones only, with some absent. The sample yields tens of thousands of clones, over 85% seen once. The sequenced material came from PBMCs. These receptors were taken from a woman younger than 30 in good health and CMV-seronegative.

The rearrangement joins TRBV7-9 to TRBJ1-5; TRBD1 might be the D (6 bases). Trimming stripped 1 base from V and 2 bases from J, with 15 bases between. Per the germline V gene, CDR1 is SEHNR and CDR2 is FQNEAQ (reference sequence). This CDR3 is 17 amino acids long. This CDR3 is CASSLEGGAFGNQPQHF. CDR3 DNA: TGTGCCAGCAGCTTAGAAGGGGGAGCCTTCGGCAATCAGCCCCAGCATTTT.

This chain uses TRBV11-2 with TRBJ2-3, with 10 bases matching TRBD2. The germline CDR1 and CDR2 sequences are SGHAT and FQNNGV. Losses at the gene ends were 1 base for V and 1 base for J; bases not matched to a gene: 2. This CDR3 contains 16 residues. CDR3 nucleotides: TGTGCCAGCAGCTTAGGTACTAGCGGGGGCACAGATACGCAGTATTTT. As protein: CASSLGTSGGTDTQYF.

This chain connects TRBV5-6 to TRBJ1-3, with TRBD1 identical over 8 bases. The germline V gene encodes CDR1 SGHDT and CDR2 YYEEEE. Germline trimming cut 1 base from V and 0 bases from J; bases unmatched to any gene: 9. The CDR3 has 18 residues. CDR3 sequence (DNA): TGTGCCAGCAGCTTGTTAGGACAGGGAAGGAGCTCTGGAAACACCATATATTTT. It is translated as CASSLLGQGRSSGNTIYF.

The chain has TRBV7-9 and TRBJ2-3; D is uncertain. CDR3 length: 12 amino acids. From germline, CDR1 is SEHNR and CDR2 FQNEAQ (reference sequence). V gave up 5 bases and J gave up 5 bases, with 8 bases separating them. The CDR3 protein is CASSTDLDTQYF. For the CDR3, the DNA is TGTGCCAGCAGCACCGACTTAGATACGCAGTATTTT.

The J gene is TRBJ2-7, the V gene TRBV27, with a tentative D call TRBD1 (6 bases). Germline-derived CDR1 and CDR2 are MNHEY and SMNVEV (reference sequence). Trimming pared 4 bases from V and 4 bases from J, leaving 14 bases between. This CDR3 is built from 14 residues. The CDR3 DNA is TGTGCCAGCAGTTCCCGGGACACCCAATACGAGCAGTACTTC. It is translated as CASSSRDTQYEQYF.

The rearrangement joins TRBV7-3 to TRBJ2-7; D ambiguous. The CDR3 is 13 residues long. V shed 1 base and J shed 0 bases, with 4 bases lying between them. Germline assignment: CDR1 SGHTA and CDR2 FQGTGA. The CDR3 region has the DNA TGTGCCAGCAGCTTAAGACTCTCCTACGAGCAGTACTTC. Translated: CASSLRLSYEQYF. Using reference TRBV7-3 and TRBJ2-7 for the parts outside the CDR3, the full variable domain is GAGVSQTPSNKVTEKGKYVELRCDPISGHTALYWYRQSLGQGPEFLIYFQGTGAADDSGLPNDRFFAVRPEGSVSTLKIQRTERGDSAVYLCASSLRLSYEQYFGPGTRLTVT.

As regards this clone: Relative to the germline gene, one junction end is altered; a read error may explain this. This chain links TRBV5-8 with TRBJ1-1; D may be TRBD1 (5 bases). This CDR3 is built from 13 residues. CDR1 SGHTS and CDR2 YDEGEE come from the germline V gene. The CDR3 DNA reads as TGTGCCAGCCGTGGCTTCCCGGACACGGAAGCTTTCTTT. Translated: CASRGFPDTEAFF.

CDR3 amino acids: CAWSVWGRETQYF. CDR3 DNA: TGTGCCTGGAGTGTATGGGGGCGTGAGACCCAGTACTTC. The rearrangement uses TRBV30 and TRBJ2-5; a possible D gene is TRBD1 (6 bases). The germline CDR1 and CDR2 sequences are GTSNPN and SVGIG (reference sequence). CDR3 length: 13 amino acids. Trimming pared 0 bases from V and 5 bases from J, leaving 10 bases between.

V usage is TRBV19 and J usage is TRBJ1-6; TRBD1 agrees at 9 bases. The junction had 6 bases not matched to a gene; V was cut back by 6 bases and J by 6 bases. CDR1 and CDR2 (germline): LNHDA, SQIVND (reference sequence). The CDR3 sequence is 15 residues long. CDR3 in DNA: TGTGCCAGTAGCCCTCTGGGACAGGGTAATTCACCCCTCCACTTT. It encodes CASSPLGQGNSPLHF. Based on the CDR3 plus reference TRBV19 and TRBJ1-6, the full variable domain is DGGITQSPKYLFRKEGQNVTLSCEQNLNHDAMYWYRQDPGQGLRLIYYSQIVNDFQKGDIAEGYSVSREKKESFPLTVTSAQKNPTAFYLCASSPLGQGNSPLHFGNGTRLTVT.

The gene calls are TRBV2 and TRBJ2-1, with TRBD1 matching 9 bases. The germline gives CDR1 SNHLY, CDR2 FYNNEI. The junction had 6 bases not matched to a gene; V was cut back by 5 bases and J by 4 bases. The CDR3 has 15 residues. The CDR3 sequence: CASSPDRGKYNEQFF. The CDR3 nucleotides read TGTGCCAGCAGTCCGGACAGGGGAAAATACAATGAGCAGTTCTTC.

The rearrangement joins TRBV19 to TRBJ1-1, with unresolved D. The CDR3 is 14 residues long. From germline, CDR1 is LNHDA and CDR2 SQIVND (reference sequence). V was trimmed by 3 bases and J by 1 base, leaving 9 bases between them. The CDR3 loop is CASSIWRRNTEAFF. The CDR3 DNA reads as TGTGCCAGTAGTATCTGGAGGCGGAACACTGAAGCTTTCTTT. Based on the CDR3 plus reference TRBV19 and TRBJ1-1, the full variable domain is DGGITQSPKYLFRKEGQNVTLSCEQNLNHDAMYWYRQDPGQGLRLIYYSQIVNDFQKGDIAEGYSVSREKKESFPLTVTSAQKNPTAFYLCASSIWRRNTEAFFGQGTRLTVV.

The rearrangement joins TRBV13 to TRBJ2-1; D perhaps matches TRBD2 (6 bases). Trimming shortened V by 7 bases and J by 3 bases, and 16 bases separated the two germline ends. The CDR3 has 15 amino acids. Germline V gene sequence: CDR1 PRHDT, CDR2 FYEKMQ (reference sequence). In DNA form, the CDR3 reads TGTGCCAGCACCCCCATCGGCGGGATCTACAATGAGCAGTTCTTC. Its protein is CASTPIGGIYNEQFF.

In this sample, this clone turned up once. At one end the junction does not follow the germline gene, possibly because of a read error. CDR3 nucleotide sequence: TGTGCCAGCGGAACCGGGACAGGGGGTTACACTGAGCAGTTCTTC. Protein product: CASGTGTGGYTEQFF. The V gene is TRBV11-3, the J gene TRBJ2-1, with 11 bases fitting TRBD1. CDR1 and CDR2 from the germline V gene are SGHNT and YENEEA. The CDR3 contains 15 residues.

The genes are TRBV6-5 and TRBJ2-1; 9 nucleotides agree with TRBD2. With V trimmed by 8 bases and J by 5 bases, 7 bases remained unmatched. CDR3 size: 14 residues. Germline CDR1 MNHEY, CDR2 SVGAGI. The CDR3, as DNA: TGTGCCAGCCATGCGGGGGGGAGACACAATGAGCAGTTCTTC. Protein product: CASHAGGRHNEQFF.

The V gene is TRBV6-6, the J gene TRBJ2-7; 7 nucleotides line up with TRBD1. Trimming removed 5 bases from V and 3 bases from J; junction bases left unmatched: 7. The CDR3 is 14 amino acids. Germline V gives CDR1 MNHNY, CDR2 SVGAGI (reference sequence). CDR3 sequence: CASSDRDSHYEQYV. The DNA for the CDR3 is TGTGCCAGCAGTGACCGGGACAGTCACTACGAGCAGTACGTC.

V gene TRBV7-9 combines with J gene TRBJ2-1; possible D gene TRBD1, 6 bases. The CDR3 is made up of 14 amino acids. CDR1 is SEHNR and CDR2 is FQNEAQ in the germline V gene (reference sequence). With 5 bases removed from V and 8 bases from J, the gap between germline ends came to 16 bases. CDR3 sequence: CASSPGHLKDEQFF. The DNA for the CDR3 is TGTGCCAGCAGCCCGGGACACCTAAAGGATGAGCAGTTCTTC.

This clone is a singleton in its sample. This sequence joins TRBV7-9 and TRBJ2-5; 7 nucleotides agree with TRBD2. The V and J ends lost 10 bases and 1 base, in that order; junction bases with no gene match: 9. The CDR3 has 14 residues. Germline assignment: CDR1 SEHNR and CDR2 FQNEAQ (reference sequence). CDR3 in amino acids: CATAKPGGQETQYF. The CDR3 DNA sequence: TGTGCCACTGCGAAACCGGGGGGCCAAGAGACCCAGTACTTC.

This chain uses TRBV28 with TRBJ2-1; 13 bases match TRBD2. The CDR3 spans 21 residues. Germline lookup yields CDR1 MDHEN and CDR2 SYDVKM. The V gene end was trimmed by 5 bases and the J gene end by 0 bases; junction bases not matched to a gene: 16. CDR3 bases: TGTGCCAGCAGTGCATATCTCGGGACTAGCGGGACCCGAAGCTCCTACAATGAGCAGTTCTTC. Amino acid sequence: CASSAYLGTSGTRSSYNEQFF.